This T cell receptor (beta chain) is from a study of blood T cell repertoires in COVID-19. Study-wide background: Donors in the United States, Italy and Spain gave samples during acute or convalescent COVID-19.

This clone was counted only a few times. Per the original methods: Amplification from reference gene primers served as the basis for estimated nucleated cell counts. Produced via immunoSEQ multiplex PCR; TCRdb's table is partial and in-frame only. V, J and clone size are those of that table, while D and trimming were read from the DNA. The sample includes 85,000 to 120,000 clones, more than 90% of them seen just once. This sequence originates from a man aged 18 to 35 with acute or convalescent COVID-19. Sequenced sample: peripheral blood.

The CDR3 DNA reads TGTGCCAGCTACTTTTATGGCTACACCTTC. Translated: CASYFYGYTF. The chain is built from TRBV21-1 and TRBJ1-2. TRBV21-1 is marked as a pseudogene. There are 10 residues in the CDR3.